The 6 T cell receptor beta chains in this list originate from one sample, sequenced in a study of T-cell reconstitution after alpha-beta-depleted transplantation in children. Preparation of the TCRbeta library used unique molecular identifiers. One entry per CDR3 protein results from TCRdb running MiXCR on the PCR reads. The repertoire holds 70,000 to 95,000 distinct CDR3 sequences, with 12% as singletons. Sequencing used PBMCs from the stem cell graft donor, obtained from the stem cell graft. All receptors derive from a human donor who donated a stem cell graft to a child with inherited bone marrow failure.

The sample holds a few counts of this clonotype. V gene TRBV15 combines with J gene TRBJ2-1; D gene uncertain. Germline V gene sequence: CDR1 LNHNV, CDR2 YYDKDF (reference sequence). V dropped 3 bases and J dropped 4 bases, with 7 bases sitting between them. CDR3 length: 13 residues. CDR3 residues: CATSRVGYNEQFF. The CDR3 DNA reads as TGTGCCACCAGCAGGGTGGGTTACAATGAGCAGTTCTTC.

This clonotype has at least ten counts. The chain joins TRBV5-4 to TRBJ2-2, with TRBD2 matching 10 bases. CDR3 length equals 15 residues. Germline V gene sequence: CDR1 SGHNT, CDR2 YYREEE (reference sequence). V was clipped by 1 base and J by 6 bases; unmatched bases: 3. CDR3 loop: CASSLMTSGSGELFF. CDR3 in DNA: TGTGCCAGCAGCTTGATGACTAGCGGGTCCGGGGAGCTGTTTTTT. The entire variable domain, with the rest obtained from reference TRBV5-4 and TRBJ2-2, is as follows: ETGVTQSPTHLIKTRGQQVTLRCSSQSGHNTVSWYQQALGQGPQFIFQYYREEENGRGNFPPRFSGLQFPNYSSELNVNALELDDSALYLCASSLMTSGSGELFFGEGSRLTVL.

This clonotype was seen a handful of times. The V call is TRBV29-1, the J call TRBJ2-3; 9 bases line up with TRBD1. Germline CDR1 is SQVTM and CDR2 is ANQGSEA. The CDR3 has 13 amino acids. Here the CDR3 DNA reads TGCATCGCGGGACAGGGCTTCACAGATACGCAGTATTTT. This encodes CIAGQGFTDTQYF.

A few counts support this clonotype. The chain uses TRBV7-9 and TRBJ1-2; D is possibly TRBD1 (5 bases). This CDR3 is built from 12 residues. CDR1 is SEHNR and CDR2 is FQNEAQ in the germline V gene (reference sequence). Trimming took 8 bases from V and 10 from J, leaving 17 bases between them. The CDR3 bases are TGTGCCAGCGGCCCGGGGCACCGAAACTACACCTTC. It is translated as CASGPGHRNYTF.

The sample holds many counts of this clonotype. The chain joins TRBV7-2 to TRBJ2-3; a weak D match, TRBD2 (7 bases). The CDR3 has 15 residues. V gave up 5 bases and J gave up 2 bases, with 14 bases separating them. Germline assignment: CDR1 SGHTA and CDR2 FQGNSA. CDR3 coding DNA: TGTGCCAGCAGCCCCCAACGGGGGGCCACAGATACGCAGTATTTT. This sequence encodes CASSPQRGATDTQYF.

This clonotype showed up many times. V is TRBV5-1 and J is TRBJ2-2; D might be TRBD1 (5 bases). Trimming removed 4 bases from V and 5 bases from J, with 15 bases in between. Germline CDR1 is SGHRS and CDR2 is YFSETQ. This CDR3 has 15 residues. The CDR3 nucleotides read TGCGCCAGCAGCCAAGGACACACCGGGACCGGGGAGCTGTTTTTT. It yields the protein CASSQGHTGTGELFF.